This T cell receptor (beta chain) was retrieved from a study of OX40 agonist ivuxolimab in advanced cancers. The cohort excluded patients with autoimmune disease history or systemic immunosuppression. Study outcomes and limitations: There was clonal expansion of CD4+ and CD8+ blood T cells by week 6 at 0.1 to 3.0 mg/kg.

V lost 3 bases, J lost 0 bases, and 17 bases stayed unmatched. The CDR3 has 20 residues. Germline loops: CDR1 LNHDA, CDR2 SQIVND (reference sequence). Assay used: immunoSEQ multiplex PCR; TCRdb lists only in-frame clones, some missing. The profile shows 100,000 or so clones, about 91% of them singletons. Turning to this clone: The antigen is not known.

This sample comprised CD4+ or CD8+ T cells sorted from blood, obtained in a trial of the OX40 agonist ivuxolimab. The J gene is TRBJ2-3, the V gene TRBV19; 8 nucleotides line up with TRBD2. The receptor was derived from an adult with an advanced solid tumor such as melanoma, head and neck, liver or kidney cancer. The CDR3 here is CASSMGVAGGPPRSTDTQYF. In nucleotides, the CDR3 is TGTGCCAGTAGTATGGGAGTCGCGGGAGGCCCTCCGAGAAGCACAGATACGCAGTATTTT.